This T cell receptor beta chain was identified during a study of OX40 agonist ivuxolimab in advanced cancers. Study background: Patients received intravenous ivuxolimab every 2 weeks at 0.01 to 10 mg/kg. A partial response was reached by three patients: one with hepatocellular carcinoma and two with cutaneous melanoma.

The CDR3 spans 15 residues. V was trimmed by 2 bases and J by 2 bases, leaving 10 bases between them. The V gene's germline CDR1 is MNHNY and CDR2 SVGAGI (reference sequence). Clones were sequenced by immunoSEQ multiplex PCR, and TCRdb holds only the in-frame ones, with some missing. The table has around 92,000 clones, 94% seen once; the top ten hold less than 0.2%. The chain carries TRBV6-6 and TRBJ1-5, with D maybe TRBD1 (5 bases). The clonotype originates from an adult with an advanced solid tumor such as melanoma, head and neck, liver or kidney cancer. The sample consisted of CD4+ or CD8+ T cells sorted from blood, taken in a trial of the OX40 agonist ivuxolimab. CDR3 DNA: TGTGCCAGCAGTTACGTAGGGACGGGCAATCAGCCCCAGCATTTT. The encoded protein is CASSYVGTGNQPQHF.